This T cell receptor (beta chain) stems from a study of beta chain features in type 1 diabetes. For the study at large: Across every sample, about 110 million sorted cells were examined in total.

CDR1 and CDR2 from the germline V gene are SEHNR and FQNEAQ (reference sequence). The CDR3 covers 15 residues. The V end was cut by 6 bases, the J end by 3 bases, with 17 bases between. The study reverse transcribed the entire isolated RNA, so it sequenced expressed TCRB transcripts. Generated by immunoSEQ multiplex PCR, the TCRdb table keeps only in-frame clones and is missing some. Seen here are some 500,000 clones, over 10% observed once, and the top ten hold around 0.05%. The chain combines TRBV7-9 with TRBJ1-1; D not certain. Sample: naive CD4+ T cells from blood. The clonotype originates from a woman younger than 30 in good health. CDR3 amino acids: CASRKGAYGHTEAFF. In DNA form, the CDR3 reads TGTGCCAGCAGAAAAGGCGCATACGGCCACACTGAAGCTTTCTTT.